The 30 T cell receptor beta chains below all came from one sample that was sequenced in a study of T cells in women clearing cervical HPV infection. Method: immunoSEQ multiplex PCR; TCRdb's copy keeps in-frame clones and lacks some. This table lists roughly 40,000 clones. The sequencing input was blood buffy coat. Receptor source: a woman aged 18 to 75 with a cervical HPV16 infection that either progressed to CIN3+ or cleared (not recorded which).

About this clone: The CDR3 extends 3 residues past the end of the read, so its final part is completed from the germline J gene. The chain combines TRBV18 with TRBJ1-2; perhaps TRBD1 as D (5 bases). This CDR3 region has 12 residues. In germline, CDR1 is KGHSH, CDR2 LQKENI. The CDR3 reads CASSPPRGGYTF. Partial CDR3 DNA: TGTGCCAGCTCACCACCAAGGGGCGGC.

A word on this clone: Read sequence stops 3 residues before the CDR3 end, and the germline J gene provides the missing end. The rearrangement joins TRBV5-8 to TRBJ1-4, with D maybe TRBD1 (6 bases). CDR1 is SGHTS, CDR2 YDEGEE, per germline. Trimming removed 4 bases at V and 4 bases at J, with 11 bases between. The CDR3 runs 14 residues. The DNA read from the CDR3 is TGTGCCAGCAGCCCGGACAGCTTTAATGAAAAA. As protein: CASSPDSFNEK. The CDR3 reads in full as CASSPDSFNEKLFF.

For this clone: The read ends 3 residues shy of where the CDR3 ends; the end is completed using the germline J gene. The chain recombines TRBV28 with TRBJ2-2; 12 bases are a match to TRBD2. Trimming cost V 8 bases and J 6 bases; bases outside gene matches: 4. Germline CDR1 is MDHEN and CDR2 is SYDVKM. This CDR3 contains 14 residues. The DNA read from the CDR3 is TGTGCCAGCCAACTAGCGGGAGGACCCGGGGAG. Translated: CASQLAGGPGE. The whole CDR3 reads CASQLAGGPGELFF.

CDR3 bases read: TGTGCCAGCAGCCAAGACCCTAGCAAAGACTACAATGAG. Protein: CASSQDPSKDYNE. The entire CDR3 is CASSQDPSKDYNEQFF. The chain is built from TRBV4-2 and TRBJ2-1, with D perhaps matching TRBD2 (5 bases). The CDR3 end falls 3 residues outside the read, so it is completed with the germline J gene. CDR1 is LGHNA and CDR2 is YNFKEQ in the germline V gene. CDR3 length: 16 amino acids. V was shortened by 0 bases and J by 3 bases, with 12 bases between the two germline ends.

By frequency, this clone registers medium-sized. With the read ending 3 residues before the CDR3 end, the germline J gene is used to fill in that end. This chain joins TRBV29-1 and TRBJ2-3; maybe TRBD2 (6 bases). V lost 3 bases, J lost 0 bases, and 10 bases lay in between. Germline CDR1 and CDR2: SQVTM and ANQGSEA. The CDR3 has 14 residues. CDR3 DNA (partial): TGCAGCGTTGATCTGGAGGGGAGCACAGATACG. Its translation is CSVDLEGSTDT. The whole CDR3 region reads CSVDLEGSTDTQYF.

Comments on this clone: The read ends 3 residues early relative to the CDR3; the germline J gene fills the gap. The chain combines TRBV12-3 or TRBV12-4 with TRBJ2-1; 8 bases map to TRBD2. V lost 1 base and J lost 5; bases outside the gene matches: 10. The CDR3 has 17 residues. This CDR3 is CASSLVVGGRRDNEQFF. CDR3 DNA, as far as it was read: TGTGCCAGCAGTTTAGTCGTTGGCGGGAGGCGAGACAATGAG.

The CDR3 is CASSYQTRRVEELFF. The DNA read from the CDR3 is TGTGCCAGCAGTTACCAGACTAGAAGGGTGGAGGAG. This chain uses TRBV6-2 or TRBV6-3 with TRBJ2-2, with D maybe TRBD2 (6 bases). The read comes to an end 3 residues before the CDR3 does, leaving the germline J gene to fill in the end. The CDR3 is made up of 15 amino acids. The V and J ends lost 2 bases and 10 bases respectively, with 17 bases between them. Germline CDR1 is MNHEY and CDR2 is SVGEGT.

A word on this clone: The CDR3 end falls 3 residues outside the read, so it is completed with the germline J gene. The chain carries TRBV6-7 and TRBJ2-7; tentative D call: TRBD1 (5 bases). TRBV6-7 carries the ORF label, with uncertain function. The CDR3 loop spans 17 amino acids. The V and J ends lost 2 bases and 2 bases respectively, with 19 bases between them. The sequenced part of the CDR3 DNA is TGTGCCAGCAGTTACGGTAGCTACAGGACCCCCACCTACGAG. Translating gives CASSYGSYRTPTYE. The full CDR3 reads CASSYGSYRTPTYEQYF.

About this clone: The read terminates 3 residues before the CDR3 end, so the remaining end is supplied by the germline J gene. The rearrangement uses TRBV29-1 and TRBJ1-2, with a tentative D call TRBD1 (6 bases). CDR3 length: 15 amino acids. From germline, CDR1 is SQVTM and CDR2 ANQGSEA. Trimming pared 4 bases from V and 2 bases from J, leaving 17 bases between. The CDR3 sequence is CSVGGGPTSNYGYTF. The part of the CDR3 DNA that was read is TGCAGCGTTGGCGGGGGGCCAACTTCCAACTATGGC.

Notes on this clone: The CDR3 goes on 3 residues after the read ends, and that part is filled in from the germline J gene. The chain recombines TRBV3-1 (or the pseudogene TRBV3-2) with TRBJ2-2; the D gene is possibly TRBD1 (6 bases). This CDR3 has 16 amino acids. The V and J ends lost 5 bases and 9 bases respectively, with 22 bases between them. CDR1 LGHDT and CDR2 YNNKEL come from the germline V gene (reference sequence). The covered CDR3 bases are TGTGCCAGCAGCATCCGGGACACAGGCTCCGCCAGGGAG. It encodes CASSIRDTGSARE. The complete CDR3 protein is CASSIRDTGSARELFF.

Comments on this clone: The read ends 3 residues early relative to the CDR3; the germline J gene fills the gap. V gene TRBV5-1 combines with J gene TRBJ1-4; D unresolved. The CDR3 contains 14 residues. Trimming stripped 0 bases from V and 8 bases from J, with 11 bases between. CDR1 and CDR2 (germline): SGHRS, YFSETQ. CDR3 residues: CASSLGSAEEKLFF. The DNA read from the CDR3 is TGCGCCAGCAGCTTGGGCAGCGCAGAAGAAAAA.

On this clone: Read data end 3 residues before the CDR3 end; the end is taken from the germline J gene. The V gene is TRBV12-3 or TRBV12-4, the J gene TRBJ2-1; D remains unclear. This CDR3 has 15 residues. Trimming pared 5 bases from V and 2 bases from J, leaving 13 bases between. CDR3 bases read: TGTGCCAGCAGTCAACAGCATGACCCCTACAATGAG. Translation: CASSQQHDPYNE. The full CDR3 reads CASSQQHDPYNEQFF.

In regard to this clone: The read falls 3 residues short of the CDR3 end, and the missing part is taken from the germline J gene. The V call is TRBV4-2, the J call TRBJ2-2, with 7 bases matching TRBD2. Trimming took 2 bases from V and 8 from J; bases not matched to a gene: 8. The CDR3 covers 15 residues. Per germline, CDR1 LGHNA and CDR2 YNFKEQ. The CDR3 region is CASSQPTSASGELFF. The CDR3 DNA, read in part, is TGTGCCAGCAGCCAACCTACTAGCGCATCGGGGGAG.

As to this clone: The DNA ends 3 residues before the CDR3 does, and the rest of the CDR3 is filled in from the germline J gene. The chain combines TRBV19 with TRBJ1-2; D is uncertain. This CDR3 region has 15 residues. Germline values: CDR1 LNHDA, CDR2 SQIVND (reference sequence). The covered CDR3 bases are TGTGCCAGTAGTATGAGCGGGAGCTCCTACAATGAC. Its protein product is CASSMSGSSYND. The whole CDR3 protein is CASSMSGSSYNDYTF. Full variable domain (rest looked up from reference TRBV19 and TRBJ1-2): DGGITQSPKYLFRKEGQNVTLSCEQNLNHDAMYWYRQDPGQGLRLIYYSQIVNDFQKGDIAEGYSVSREKKESFPLTVTSAQKNPTAFYLCASSMSGSSYNDYTFGSGTRLTVV.

A note on this clone: The DNA ends 3 residues before the CDR3 does, and the rest of the CDR3 is filled in from the germline J gene. The V call is TRBV19, the J call TRBJ1-5, with 9 bases aligning to TRBD1. The CDR3 contains 15 residues. The V segment lost 7 bases and the J segment 3 bases; nucleotides outside the gene matches: 7. Germline CDR1 LNHDA, CDR2 SQIVND (reference sequence). The sequenced part of the CDR3 DNA is TGTGCCAGTATCCCGGACAGGGGTAACAATCAGCCC. Its translation: CASIPDRGNNQP. The CDR3 as a whole reads CASIPDRGNNQPQHF.

The CDR3 bases that were read are TGTGCCAGCAGCCCCTGGGACAGGGCAGGGGGGGGC. This codes for CASSPWDRAGGG. The CDR3 in full is CASSPWDRAGGGYTF. The J gene is TRBJ1-2, the V gene TRBV11-2, with 9 bases that match TRBD1. The read stops 3 residues short of the end of the CDR3; the missing end is completed from the germline J gene. The CDR3 totals 15 residues. Germline V gene lookup returns CDR1 SGHAT and CDR2 FQNNGV.

Concerning this clone: The CDR3 end is not reached by the read, which stops 3 residues before it; the germline J gene fills it in. The chain is built from TRBV2 and TRBJ1-4; 7 bases fit TRBD1. CDR1 is SNHLY and CDR2 is FYNNEI in the germline V gene. Trimming at V came to 6 bases and at J to 5 bases, leaving 3 bases not matched to a gene. The CDR3 consists of 13 residues. CDR3 DNA (partial): TGTGCCAGCAGCCGGGACAGAAATGAAAAA. Translation: CASSRDRNEK. The CDR3 in its entirety is CASSRDRNEKLFF.

About this clone: The read ends 3 residues early relative to the CDR3; the germline J gene fills the gap. This chain uses TRBV7-7 with TRBJ2-4; TRBD1 is a possible D gene (5 bases). The CDR3 totals 15 residues. CDR1 is SSHAT and CDR2 is FNYEAQ in the germline V gene (reference sequence). The CDR3 DNA, read in part, is TGTGCCAGCAGCTTAAGCTTAGAGTGGGGCTATGGT. This encodes CASSLSLEWGYG. In full, the CDR3 is CASSLSLEWGYGQYF.

On this clone itself: Read coverage stops 3 residues before the CDR3 terminus; the germline J gene supplies the remainder. The V call is TRBV7-3, the J call TRBJ2-2, with D perhaps TRBD2 (5 bases). The CDR3 runs 13 residues. Trimming cost V 2 bases and J 6 bases, with 7 bases left between them. The germline V gene has CDR1 SGHTA and CDR2 FQGTGA. CDR3 DNA, as far as it was read: TGTGCCAGCAGCTTAGGACTGGCCGGGGAG. Encoded protein: CASSLGLAGE. The entire CDR3 sequence reads CASSLGLAGELFF. The whole variable domain, remainder taken from reference TRBV7-3 and TRBJ2-2, is GAGVSQTPSNKVTEKGKYVELRCDPISGHTALYWYRQSLGQGPEFLIYFQGTGAADDSGLPNDRFFAVRPEGSVSTLKIQRTERGDSAVYLCASSLGLAGELFFGEGSRLTVL.

Points on this clone: The missing CDR3 end, 3 residues past where the read stops, is filled in from the germline J gene. The V call is TRBV7-2, the J call TRBJ1-1; maybe TRBD1 (5 bases). Germline CDR1 SGHTA, CDR2 FQGNSA. V was clipped by 5 bases and J by 2 bases, with 15 bases between them. The CDR3 loop spans 15 amino acids. CDR3 DNA (partial): TGTGCCAGCAGCCCATCAAGACAGAGTAACACTGAA. This translates into CASSPSRQSNTE. The full CDR3 is CASSPSRQSNTEAFF. The variable domain in full, completed from reference TRBV7-2 and TRBJ1-1, reads GAGVSQSPSNKVTEKGKDVELRCDPISGHTALYWYRQSLGQGLEFLIYFQGNSAPDKSGLPSDRFSAERTGGSVSTLTIQRTQQEDSAVYLCASSPSRQSNTEAFFGQGTRLTVV.

As concerns this clone: The CDR3 goes on 3 residues after the read ends, and that part is filled in from the germline J gene. V and J are TRBV12-3 or TRBV12-4 and TRBJ2-7; 10 nucleotides line up with TRBD1. This CDR3 contains 15 residues. Unmatched junction bases numbered 8, after V lost 5 bases and J lost 4 bases. The CDR3 sequence: CASSPTGTGVYEQYF. The part of the CDR3 DNA that was read is TGTGCCAGCAGTCCAACCGGGACAGGGGTTTACGAG.

As for this clone: The missing CDR3 end, 3 residues past where the read stops, is filled in from the germline J gene. J is TRBJ2-4 and V is TRBV6-1, with D possibly matching TRBD1 (7 bases). The CDR3 is 16 residues long. CDR1 is MNHNS and CDR2 is SASEGT in the germline V gene. CDR3 bases read: TGTGCCAGCAGTGAGTTTTTTAAGGCGGGACAGACGGTT. It translates to CASSEFFKAGQTV. The full CDR3 reads CASSEFFKAGQTVQYF.

A note on this clone: The DNA ends 3 residues before the CDR3 does, and the rest of the CDR3 is filled in from the germline J gene. The chain recombines TRBV19 with TRBJ1-1; a possible D gene is TRBD1 (6 bases). This CDR3 is built from 15 residues. Germline loops: CDR1 LNHDA, CDR2 SQIVND (reference sequence). V lost 3 bases and J 1 base, leaving 12 bases between the germline ends. Partial CDR3 DNA: TGTGCCAGTAGTATTCAGCTGGGACAGAACACTGAA. Its translation is CASSIQLGQNTE. The entire CDR3 sequence reads CASSIQLGQNTEAFF.

Of note for this clone: The read gets to within 3 residues of the CDR3 end, and the germline J gene fills in the rest. The rearrangement uses TRBV12-3 or TRBV12-4 and TRBJ1-2; D remains unclear. This CDR3 has 13 residues. V dropped 3 bases and J dropped 6 bases, with 11 bases sitting between them. The covered CDR3 bases are TGTGCCAGCAGTTTCGGGGTTTCGGATGGC. Translating gives CASSFGVSDG. The entire CDR3 protein reads CASSFGVSDGYTF.

A note on this clone: The read gets to within 3 residues of the CDR3 end, and the germline J gene fills in the rest. This chain links TRBV11-2 with TRBJ1-2; a possible D gene is TRBD1 (5 bases). The CDR3 has 13 amino acids. The V end was cut by 2 bases, the J end by 7 bases, with 11 bases between. The germline V gene has CDR1 SGHAT and CDR2 FQNNGV. The DNA read from the CDR3 is TGTGCCAGCAGCTTAACAGGTGACGGTGGC. Its translation is CASSLTGDGG. The CDR3, in full, reads CASSLTGDGGYTF.

Concerning this clone itself: The CDR3 end lies 3 residues beyond the end of the read and is filled in from the germline J gene. The chain recombines TRBV30 with TRBJ2-2; D call uncertain. The CDR3 is 15 amino acids. The germline V and J ends were trimmed by 1 base and 1 base, with 10 bases remaining between them. CDR1 and CDR2 (germline): GTSNPN, SVGIG (reference sequence). The covered CDR3 bases are TGTGCCTGGAGTGGTCCCCCCCGGAACACCGGGGAG. Encoded protein: CAWSGPPRNTGE. The full CDR3 protein reads CAWSGPPRNTGELFF.

A remark on this clone: The read comes to an end 3 residues before the CDR3 does, leaving the germline J gene to fill in the end. This chain links TRBV30 with TRBJ1-2; D remains ambiguous. The CDR3 length is 13 residues. CDR1 and CDR2 from the germline V gene are GTSNPN and SVGIG (reference sequence). The DNA read from the CDR3 is TGTGCCTGGACCCTAGCGCCCTACAATGAC. Protein sequence: CAWTLAPYND. The whole CDR3 protein reads CAWTLAPYNDYTF.

Of note for this clone: The CDR3 end lies 3 residues beyond the end of the read and is filled in from the germline J gene. The V call is TRBV2, the J call TRBJ2-5, with TRBD1 matching over 10 bases. The J segment lost 5 bases and the V segment lost 6 bases, leaving 9 bases of the junction unmatched. CDR1 is SNHLY and CDR2 is FYNNEI in the germline V gene. The CDR3 has 15 amino acids. The CDR3 protein is CASRLRDRGFETQYF. The covered CDR3 bases are TGTGCCAGCAGACTCCGGGACAGGGGATTCGAGACC.

To note about this clone: The read finishes 3 residues shy of the CDR3 end, and the germline J gene is used to complete it. This chain uses TRBV10-3 with TRBJ2-7; 10 positions match TRBD1. The germline CDR1 and CDR2 sequences are ENHRY and SYGVKD. V shed 3 bases, J shed 2 bases, and the junction held 4 bases outside the gene matches. The CDR3 consists of 15 residues. The covered CDR3 bases are TGTGCCATCAGTGACCGGGACAGGGGTACCTACGAG. Its translation is CAISDRDRGTYE. The entire CDR3 protein is CAISDRDRGTYEQYF.

Turning to this clone: The CDR3 end is not reached by the read, which stops 3 residues before it; the germline J gene fills it in. The chain uses TRBV6-2 or TRBV6-3 and TRBJ2-1; 11 nucleotides match TRBD2. Germline V CDR1 and CDR2: MNHEY, SVGEGT. This CDR3 has 16 amino acids. With V trimmed by 2 bases and J by 1 base, 1 base remained unmatched. The sequenced CDR3 bases are TGTGCCAGCAGTTACGGGACTAGCGGTTCCTACAATGAG. This codes for CASSYGTSGSYNE. The full CDR3 protein reads CASSYGTSGSYNEQFF.